This note documents a single T cell receptor (beta chain) sequence. The data are from a study of shared clonotypes between healthy human individuals. Only in-frame clones appear in the TCRdb table, and some are missing; sequencing was by immunoSEQ multiplex PCR. The table includes around 2,000,000 clones, about 95% detected once. Germline-derived CDR1 and CDR2 are SGHRS and YFSETQ. The CDR3 loop spans 16 amino acids. V dropped 5 bases and J dropped 2; count of bases not matched to a gene: 10. Naive CD8 cells comprised CD45RO-negative, CCR7-positively selected cells, excluding terminally differentiated effector memory CD45RA+ cells.

The V call is TRBV5-1, the J call TRBJ1-3; 7 bases align to TRBD1. Source material: naive CD8+ T cells sorted from blood. This TCR was recovered from a man between 18 and 35 years old in good health. The CDR3: CASRPTGTGAGNTIYF. As DNA, the CDR3 is TGCGCCAGCAGACCGACCGGAACAGGGGCTGGAAACACCATATATTTT.